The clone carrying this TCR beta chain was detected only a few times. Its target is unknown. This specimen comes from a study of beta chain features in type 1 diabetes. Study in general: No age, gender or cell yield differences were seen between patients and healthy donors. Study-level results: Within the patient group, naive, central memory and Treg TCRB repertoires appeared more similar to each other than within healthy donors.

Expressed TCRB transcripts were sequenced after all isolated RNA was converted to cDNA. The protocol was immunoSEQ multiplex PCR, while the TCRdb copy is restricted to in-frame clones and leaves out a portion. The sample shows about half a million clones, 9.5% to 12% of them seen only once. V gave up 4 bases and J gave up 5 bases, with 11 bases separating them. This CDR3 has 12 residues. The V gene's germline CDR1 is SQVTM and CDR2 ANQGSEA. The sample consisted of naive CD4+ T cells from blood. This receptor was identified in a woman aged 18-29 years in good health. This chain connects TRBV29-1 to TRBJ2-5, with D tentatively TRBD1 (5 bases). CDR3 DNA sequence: TGCAGCGTTGGGGCAGGGCACGAGACCCAGTACTTC. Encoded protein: CSVGAGHETQYF.